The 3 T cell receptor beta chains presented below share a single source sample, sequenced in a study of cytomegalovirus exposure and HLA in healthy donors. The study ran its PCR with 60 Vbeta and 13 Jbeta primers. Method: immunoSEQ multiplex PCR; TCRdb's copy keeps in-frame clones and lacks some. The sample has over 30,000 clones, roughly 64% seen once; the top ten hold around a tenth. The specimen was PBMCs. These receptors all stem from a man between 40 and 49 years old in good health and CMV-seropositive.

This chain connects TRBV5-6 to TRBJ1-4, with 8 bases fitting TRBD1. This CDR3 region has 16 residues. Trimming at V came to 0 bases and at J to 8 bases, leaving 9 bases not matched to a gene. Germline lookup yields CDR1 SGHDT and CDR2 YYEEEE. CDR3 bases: TGTGCCAGCAGCTTGGCAGGTCACAGGGGGGGGGAAAAACTGTTTTTT. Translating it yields CASSLAGHRGGEKLFF.

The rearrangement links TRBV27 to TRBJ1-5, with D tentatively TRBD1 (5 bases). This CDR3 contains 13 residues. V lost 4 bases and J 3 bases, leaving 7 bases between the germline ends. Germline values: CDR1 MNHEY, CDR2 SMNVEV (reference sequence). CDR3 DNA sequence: TGTGCCAGCAGTTGGGGGGACAATCAGCCCCAGCATTTT. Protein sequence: CASSWGDNQPQHF.

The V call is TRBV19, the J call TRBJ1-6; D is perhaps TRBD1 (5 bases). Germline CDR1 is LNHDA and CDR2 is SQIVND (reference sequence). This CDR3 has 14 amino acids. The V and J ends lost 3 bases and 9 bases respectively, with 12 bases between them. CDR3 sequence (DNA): TGTGCCAGTAGTATCATACAGGCCGCTTCACCCCTCCACTTT. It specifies CASSIIQAASPLHF.